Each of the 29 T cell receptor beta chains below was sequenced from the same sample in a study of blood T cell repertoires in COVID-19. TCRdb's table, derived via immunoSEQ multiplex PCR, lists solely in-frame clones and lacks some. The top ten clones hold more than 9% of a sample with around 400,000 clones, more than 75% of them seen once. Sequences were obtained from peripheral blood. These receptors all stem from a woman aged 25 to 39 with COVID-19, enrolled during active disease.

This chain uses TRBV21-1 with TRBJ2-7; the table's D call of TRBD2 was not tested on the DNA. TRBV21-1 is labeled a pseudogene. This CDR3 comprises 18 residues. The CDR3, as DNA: TGTGCCAGCAGCAAACCAATGCTCCGGATGGGTCACGGAGACGAGCAGTACTTC. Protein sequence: CASSKPMLRMGHGDEQYF.

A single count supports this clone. In DNA form, the CDR3 reads TGTGCCAGCAGCTCCCAGGGTCTCTACGAGCAGTACTTC. Protein: CASSSQGLYEQYF. This chain links TRBV7-9 with TRBJ2-7; a weak D match, TRBD1 (5 bases). This CDR3 has 13 residues. Germline V gene sequence: CDR1 SEHNR, CDR2 FQNEAQ (reference sequence). V lost 4 bases and J lost 3, with 10 bases in between.

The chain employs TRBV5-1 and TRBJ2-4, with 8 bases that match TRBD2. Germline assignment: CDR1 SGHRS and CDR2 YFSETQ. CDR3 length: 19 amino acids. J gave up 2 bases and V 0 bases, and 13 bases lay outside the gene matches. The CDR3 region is CASSLGRGRTSRTKNIQYF. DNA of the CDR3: TGCGCCAGCAGCTTGGGTCGAGGTCGGACTAGCAGAACCAAAAACATTCAGTACTTC.

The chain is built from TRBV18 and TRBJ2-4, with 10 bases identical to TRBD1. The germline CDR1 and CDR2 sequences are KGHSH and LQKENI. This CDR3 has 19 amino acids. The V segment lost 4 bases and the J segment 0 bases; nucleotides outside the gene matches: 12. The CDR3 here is CASSLGTGVAATAKNIQYF. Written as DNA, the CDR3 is TGTGCCAGCTCACTCGGGACAGGGGTTGCAGCTACAGCCAAAAACATTCAGTACTTC.

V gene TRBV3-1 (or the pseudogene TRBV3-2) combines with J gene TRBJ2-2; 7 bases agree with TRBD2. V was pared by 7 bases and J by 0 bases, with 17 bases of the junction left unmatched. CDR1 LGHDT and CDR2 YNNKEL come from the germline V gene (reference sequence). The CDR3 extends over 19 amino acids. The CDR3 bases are TGTGCCAGCACCTCAGCGTTAGCGGGCGACCTGTCGAACACCGGGGAGCTGTTTTTT. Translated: CASTSALAGDLSNTGELFF.

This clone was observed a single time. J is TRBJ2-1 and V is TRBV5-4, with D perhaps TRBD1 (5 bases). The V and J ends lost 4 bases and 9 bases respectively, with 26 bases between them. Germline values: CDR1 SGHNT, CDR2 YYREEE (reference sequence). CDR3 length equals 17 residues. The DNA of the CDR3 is TGTGCCAGCAGCCCACTTCCTGGGCAGGGCATTAAATCTGAGCAGTTCTTC. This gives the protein CASSPLPGQGIKSEQFF.

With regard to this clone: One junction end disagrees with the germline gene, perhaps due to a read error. CDR3 in DNA: TGTGCTAGCAGCTTAGGGAATAGCGGGAGCCCCTTGGAGACCCAGTACTTC. It encodes CASSLGNSGSPLETQYF. The chain employs TRBV7-7 and TRBJ2-5; 9 bases agree with TRBD2. The CDR3 runs 17 residues. Germline V gene lookup returns CDR1 SSHAT and CDR2 FNYEAQ (reference sequence).

DNA of the CDR3: TGCGCCAGCAGCCAAGATTGGAACAGGGTGAACACTGAAGCTTTCTTT. It specifies CASSQDWNRVNTEAFF. The chain joins TRBV4-1 to TRBJ1-1, with a possible D match to TRBD1 (6 bases). V shed 0 bases and J shed 0 bases, with 11 bases lying between them. This CDR3 comprises 16 residues. In germline, CDR1 is MGHRA, CDR2 YSYEKL.

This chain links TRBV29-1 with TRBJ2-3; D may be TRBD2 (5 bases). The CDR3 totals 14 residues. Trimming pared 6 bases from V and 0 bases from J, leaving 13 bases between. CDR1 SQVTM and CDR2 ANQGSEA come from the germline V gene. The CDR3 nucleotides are TGCAGCGTACGAGGGCCGCCTAGCACAGATACGCAGTATTTT. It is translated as CSVRGPPSTDTQYF.

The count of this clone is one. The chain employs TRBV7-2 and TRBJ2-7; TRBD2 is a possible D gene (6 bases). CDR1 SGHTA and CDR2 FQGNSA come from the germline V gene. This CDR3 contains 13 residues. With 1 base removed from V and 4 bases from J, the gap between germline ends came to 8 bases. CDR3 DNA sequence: TGTGCCAGCAGCTTAGTCGGGAGATACGAGCAGTACTTC. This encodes CASSLVGRYEQYF.

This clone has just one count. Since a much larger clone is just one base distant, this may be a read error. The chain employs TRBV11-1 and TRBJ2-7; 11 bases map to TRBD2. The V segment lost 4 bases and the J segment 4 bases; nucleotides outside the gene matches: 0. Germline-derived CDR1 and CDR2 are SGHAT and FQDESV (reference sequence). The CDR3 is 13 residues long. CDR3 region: CASSWTSGYEQYF. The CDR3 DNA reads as TGTGCCAGCAGCTGGACTAGCGGGTACGAGCAGTACTTC.

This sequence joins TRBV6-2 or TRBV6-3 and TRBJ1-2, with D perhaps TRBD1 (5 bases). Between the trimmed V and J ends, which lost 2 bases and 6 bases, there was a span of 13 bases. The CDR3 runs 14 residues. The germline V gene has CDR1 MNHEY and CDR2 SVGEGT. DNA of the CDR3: TGTGCCAGCAGTTACCGCCGGGCCAGGGATGGCTACACCTTC. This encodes CASSYRRARDGYTF.

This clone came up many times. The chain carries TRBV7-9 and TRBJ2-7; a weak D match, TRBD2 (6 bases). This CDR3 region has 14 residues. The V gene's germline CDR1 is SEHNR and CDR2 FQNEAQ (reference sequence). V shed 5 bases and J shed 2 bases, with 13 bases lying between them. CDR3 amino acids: CASSPGGMTYEQYF. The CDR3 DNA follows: TGTGCCAGCAGCCCAGGCGGGATGACCTACGAGCAGTACTTC.

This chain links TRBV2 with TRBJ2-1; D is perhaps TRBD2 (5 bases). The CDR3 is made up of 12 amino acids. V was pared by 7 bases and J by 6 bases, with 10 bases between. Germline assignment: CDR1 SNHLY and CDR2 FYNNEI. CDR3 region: CASTPSGNEQFF. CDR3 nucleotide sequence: TGTGCCAGCACACCCAGCGGCAATGAGCAGTTCTTC.

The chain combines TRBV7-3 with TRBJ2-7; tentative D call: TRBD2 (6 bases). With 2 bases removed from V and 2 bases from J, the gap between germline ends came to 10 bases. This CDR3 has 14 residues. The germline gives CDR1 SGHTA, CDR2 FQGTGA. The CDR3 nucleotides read TGTGCCAGCAGCTTACCGGGGGAAACCTACGAGCAGTACTTC. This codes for CASSLPGETYEQYF.

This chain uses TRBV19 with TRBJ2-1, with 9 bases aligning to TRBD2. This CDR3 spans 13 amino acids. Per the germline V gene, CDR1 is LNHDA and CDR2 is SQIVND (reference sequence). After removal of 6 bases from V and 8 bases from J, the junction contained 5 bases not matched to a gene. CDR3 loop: CASSGTSKYEQFF. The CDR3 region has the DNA TGTGCCAGTAGCGGGACTAGCAAATATGAGCAGTTCTTC.

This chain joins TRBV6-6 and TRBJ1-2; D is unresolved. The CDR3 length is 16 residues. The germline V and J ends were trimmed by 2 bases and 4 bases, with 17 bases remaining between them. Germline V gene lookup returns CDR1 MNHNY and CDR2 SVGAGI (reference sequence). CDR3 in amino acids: CASSYQDGASGYGYTF. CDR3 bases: TGTGCCAGCAGTTACCAAGACGGCGCATCGGGCTATGGCTACACCTTC.

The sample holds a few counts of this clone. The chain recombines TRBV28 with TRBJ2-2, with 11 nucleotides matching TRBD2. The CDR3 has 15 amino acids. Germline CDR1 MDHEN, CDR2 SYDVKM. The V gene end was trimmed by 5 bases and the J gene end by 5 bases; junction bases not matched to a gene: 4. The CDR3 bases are TGTGCCAGCAGTCGGACTAGCGGGCGGACCGGGGAGCTGTTTTTT. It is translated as CASSRTSGRTGELFF.

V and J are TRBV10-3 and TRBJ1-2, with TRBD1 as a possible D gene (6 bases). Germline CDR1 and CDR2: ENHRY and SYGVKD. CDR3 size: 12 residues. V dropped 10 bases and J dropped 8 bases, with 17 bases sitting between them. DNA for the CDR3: TGTGCCAACTACGTCAGGGGCCGGGGCTACACCTTC. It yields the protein CANYVRGRGYTF.

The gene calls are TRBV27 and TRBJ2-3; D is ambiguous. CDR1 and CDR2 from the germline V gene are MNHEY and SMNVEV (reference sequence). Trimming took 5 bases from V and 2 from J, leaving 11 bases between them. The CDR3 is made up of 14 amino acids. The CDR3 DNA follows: TGTGCCAGCAGTCGAGGCGGTCCCACAGATACGCAGTATTTT. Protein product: CASSRGGPTDTQYF.

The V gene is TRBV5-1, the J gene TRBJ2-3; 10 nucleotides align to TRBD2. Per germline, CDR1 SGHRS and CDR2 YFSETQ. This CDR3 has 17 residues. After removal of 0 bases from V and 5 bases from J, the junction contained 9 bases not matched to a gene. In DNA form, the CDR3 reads TGCGCCAGCAGCTTGGGTGGAAGCGGGAGGGCCTTAGATACGCAGTATTTT. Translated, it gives CASSLGGSGRALDTQYF.

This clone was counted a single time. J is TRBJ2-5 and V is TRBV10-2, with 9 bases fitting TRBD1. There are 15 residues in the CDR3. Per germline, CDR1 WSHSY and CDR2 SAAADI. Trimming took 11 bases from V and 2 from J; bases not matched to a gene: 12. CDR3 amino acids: CACRRGQGTQETQYF. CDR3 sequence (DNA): TGCGCCTGCCGGAGGGGACAGGGAACGCAAGAGACCCAGTACTTC.

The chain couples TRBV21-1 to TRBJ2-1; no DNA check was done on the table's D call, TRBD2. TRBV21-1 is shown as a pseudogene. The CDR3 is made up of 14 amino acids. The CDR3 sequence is CASTGTSGKGEQFF. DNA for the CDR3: TGTGCCAGCACCGGTACTAGCGGGAAAGGTGAGCAGTTCTTC.

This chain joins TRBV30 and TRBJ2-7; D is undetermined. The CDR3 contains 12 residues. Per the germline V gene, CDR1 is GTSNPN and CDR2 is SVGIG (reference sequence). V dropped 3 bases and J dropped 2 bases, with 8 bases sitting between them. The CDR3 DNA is TGTGCCTGGAGCCCCCAGGCCTACGAGCAGTACTTC. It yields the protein CAWSPQAYEQYF.

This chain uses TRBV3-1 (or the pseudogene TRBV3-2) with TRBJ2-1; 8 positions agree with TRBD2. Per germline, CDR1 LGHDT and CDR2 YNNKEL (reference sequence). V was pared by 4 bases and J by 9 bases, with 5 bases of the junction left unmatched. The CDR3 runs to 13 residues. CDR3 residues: CASSPGLVSEQFF. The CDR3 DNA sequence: TGTGCCAGCAGCCCGGGACTAGTGTCTGAGCAGTTCTTC.

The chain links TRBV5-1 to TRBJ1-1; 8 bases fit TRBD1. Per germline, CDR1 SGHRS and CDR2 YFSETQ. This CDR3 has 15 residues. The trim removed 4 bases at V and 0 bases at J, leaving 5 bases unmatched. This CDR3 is CASSARDRLNTEAFF. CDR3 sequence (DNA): TGCGCCAGCAGCGCCCGGGACAGGCTGAACACTGAAGCTTTCTTT. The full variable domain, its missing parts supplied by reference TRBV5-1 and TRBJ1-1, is KAGVTQTPRYLIKTRGQQVTLSCSPISGHRSVSWYQQTPGQGLQFLFEYFSETQRNKGNFPGRFSGRQFSNSRSEMNVSTLELGDSALYLCASSARDRLNTEAFFGQGTRLTVV.

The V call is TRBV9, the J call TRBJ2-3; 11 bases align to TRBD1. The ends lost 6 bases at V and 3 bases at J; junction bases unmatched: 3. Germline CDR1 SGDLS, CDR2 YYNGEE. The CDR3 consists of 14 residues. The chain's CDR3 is CASTGQGATDTQYF. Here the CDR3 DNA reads TGTGCCAGCACCGGACAGGGGGCTACAGATACGCAGTATTTT.

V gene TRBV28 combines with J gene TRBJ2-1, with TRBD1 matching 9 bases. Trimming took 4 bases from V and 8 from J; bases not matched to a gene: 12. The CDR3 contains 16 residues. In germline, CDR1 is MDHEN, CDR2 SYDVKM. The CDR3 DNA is TGTGCCAGCAGTTCCTCGCCGGGACAGGGAGACCATGAGCAGTTCTTC. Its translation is CASSSSPGQGDHEQFF.

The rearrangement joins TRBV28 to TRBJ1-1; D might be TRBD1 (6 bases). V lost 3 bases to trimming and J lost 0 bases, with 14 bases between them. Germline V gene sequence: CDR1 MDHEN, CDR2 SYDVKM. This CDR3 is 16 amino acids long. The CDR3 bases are TGTGCCAGCAGTTTGGCGGGGGCACTGGTGAACACTGAAGCTTTCTTT. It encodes CASSLAGALVNTEAFF.